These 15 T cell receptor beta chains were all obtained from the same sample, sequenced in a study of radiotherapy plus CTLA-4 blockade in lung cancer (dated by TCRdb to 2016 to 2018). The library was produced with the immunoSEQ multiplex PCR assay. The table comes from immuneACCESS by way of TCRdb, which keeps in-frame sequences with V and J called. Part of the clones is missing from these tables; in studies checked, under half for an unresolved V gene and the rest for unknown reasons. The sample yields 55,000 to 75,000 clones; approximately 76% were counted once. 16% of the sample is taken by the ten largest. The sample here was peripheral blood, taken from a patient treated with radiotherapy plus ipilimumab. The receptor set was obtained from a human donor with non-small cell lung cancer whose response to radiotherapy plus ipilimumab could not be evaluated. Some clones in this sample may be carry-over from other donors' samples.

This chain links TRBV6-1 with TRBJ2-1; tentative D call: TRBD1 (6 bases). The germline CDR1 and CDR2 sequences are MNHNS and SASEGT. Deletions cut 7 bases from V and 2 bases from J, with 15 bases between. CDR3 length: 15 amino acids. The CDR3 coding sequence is TGTGCCAGCACCGCCATAGGGGGAGCCTACAATGAGCAGTTCTTC. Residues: CASTAIGGAYNEQFF.

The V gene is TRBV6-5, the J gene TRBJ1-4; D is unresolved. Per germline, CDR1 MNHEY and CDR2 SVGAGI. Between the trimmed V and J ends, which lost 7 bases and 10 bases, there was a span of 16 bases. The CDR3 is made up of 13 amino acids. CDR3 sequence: CASTPSPSGKLFF. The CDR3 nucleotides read TGTGCCAGCACCCCCTCGCCCAGTGGAAAACTGTTTTTT.

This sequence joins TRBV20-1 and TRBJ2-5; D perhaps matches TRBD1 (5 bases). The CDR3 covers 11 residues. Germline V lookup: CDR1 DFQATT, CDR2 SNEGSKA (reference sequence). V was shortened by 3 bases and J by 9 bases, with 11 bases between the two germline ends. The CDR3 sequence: CSARAKGAQYF. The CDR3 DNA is TGCAGTGCTAGGGCAAAAGGGGCCCAGTACTTC.

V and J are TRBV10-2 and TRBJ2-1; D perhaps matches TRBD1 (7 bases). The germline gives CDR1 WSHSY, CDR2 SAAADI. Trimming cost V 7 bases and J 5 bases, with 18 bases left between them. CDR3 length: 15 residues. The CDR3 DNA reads TGCGCCAGCACCCACTGGAGGGACAGTAACAATGAGCAGTTCTTC. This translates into CASTHWRDSNNEQFF.

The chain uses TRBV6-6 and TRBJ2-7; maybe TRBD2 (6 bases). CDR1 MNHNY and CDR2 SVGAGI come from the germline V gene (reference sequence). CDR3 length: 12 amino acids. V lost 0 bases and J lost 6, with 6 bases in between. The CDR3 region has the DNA TGTGCCAGCAGTTACTCGGGAGGCGAGCAGTACTTC. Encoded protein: CASSYSGGEQYF.

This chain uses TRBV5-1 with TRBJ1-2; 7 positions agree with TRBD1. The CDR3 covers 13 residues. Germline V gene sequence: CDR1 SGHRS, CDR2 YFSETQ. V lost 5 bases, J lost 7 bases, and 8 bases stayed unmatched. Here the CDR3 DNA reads TGCGCCAGCAGGACGACAGGGAATCCTGGCTACACCTTC. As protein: CASRTTGNPGYTF.

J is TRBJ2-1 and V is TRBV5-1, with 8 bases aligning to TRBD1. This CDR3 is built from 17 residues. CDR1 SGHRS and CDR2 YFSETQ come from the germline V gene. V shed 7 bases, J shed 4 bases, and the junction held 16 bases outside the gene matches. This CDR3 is CASGGTGAVGGYNEQFF. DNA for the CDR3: TGCGCCAGCGGAGGGACAGGTGCCGTGGGGGGATACAATGAGCAGTTCTTC.

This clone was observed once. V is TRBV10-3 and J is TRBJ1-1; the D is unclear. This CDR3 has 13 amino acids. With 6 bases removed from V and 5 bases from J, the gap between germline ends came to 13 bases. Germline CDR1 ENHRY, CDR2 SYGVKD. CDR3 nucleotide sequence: TGTGCCATCAGGGGAGGTAGTTCGACTGAAGCTTTCTTT. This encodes CAIRGGSSTEAFF.

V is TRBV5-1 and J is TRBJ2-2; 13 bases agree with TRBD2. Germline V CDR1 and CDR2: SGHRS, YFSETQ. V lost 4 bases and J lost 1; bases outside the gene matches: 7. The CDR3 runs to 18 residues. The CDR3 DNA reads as TGCGCCAGCAGCGCGGGACTAGCGGGGCGGATGAACACCGGGGAGCTGTTTTTT. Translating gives CASSAGLAGRMNTGELFF.

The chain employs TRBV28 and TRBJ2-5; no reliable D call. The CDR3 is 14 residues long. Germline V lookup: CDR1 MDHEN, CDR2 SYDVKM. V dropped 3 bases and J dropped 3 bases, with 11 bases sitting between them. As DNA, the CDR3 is TGTGCCAGCAGTTTTCCAACTCATGAAGAGACCCAGTACTTC. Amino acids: CASSFPTHEETQYF.

The CDR3 is CASRELGYEQYF. CDR3 DNA sequence: TGTGCCAGCAGGGAACTAGGATACGAGCAGTACTTC. The rearrangement uses TRBV2 and TRBJ2-5; tentatively, D is TRBD2 (5 bases). The DNA end is a closer match to TRBJ2-7, so the J assignment may be wrong. Per the germline V gene, CDR1 is SNHLY and CDR2 is FYNNEI. The CDR3 loop spans 12 amino acids.

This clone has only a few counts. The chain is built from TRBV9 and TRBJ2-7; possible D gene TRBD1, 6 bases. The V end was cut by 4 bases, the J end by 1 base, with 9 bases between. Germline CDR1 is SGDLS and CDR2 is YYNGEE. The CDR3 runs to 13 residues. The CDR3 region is CASSKGQSYEQYF. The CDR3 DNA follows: TGTGCCAGCAGCAAAGGACAGTCCTACGAGCAGTACTTC.

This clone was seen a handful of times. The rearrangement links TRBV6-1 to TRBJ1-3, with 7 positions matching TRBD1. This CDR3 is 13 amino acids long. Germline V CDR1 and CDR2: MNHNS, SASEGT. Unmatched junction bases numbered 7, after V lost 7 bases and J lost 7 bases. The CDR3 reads CASKLDRVNTIYF. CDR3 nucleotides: TGTGCCAGCAAGCTAGACAGGGTGAACACCATATATTTT.

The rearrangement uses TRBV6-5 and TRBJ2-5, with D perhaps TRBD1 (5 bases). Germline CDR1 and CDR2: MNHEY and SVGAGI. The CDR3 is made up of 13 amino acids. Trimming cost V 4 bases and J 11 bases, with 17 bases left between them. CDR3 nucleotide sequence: TGTGCCAGCAGTTCCCCAGGGATGGGTGAGCAGTACTTC. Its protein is CASSSPGMGEQYF.

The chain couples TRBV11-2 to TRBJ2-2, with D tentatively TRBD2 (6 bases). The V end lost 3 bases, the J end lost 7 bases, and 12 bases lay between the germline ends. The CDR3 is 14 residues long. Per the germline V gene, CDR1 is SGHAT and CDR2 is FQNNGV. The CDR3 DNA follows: TGTGCCAGCAGCTTGGAGGGGCCTGACGGGGAGCTGTTTTTT. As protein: CASSLEGPDGELFF.